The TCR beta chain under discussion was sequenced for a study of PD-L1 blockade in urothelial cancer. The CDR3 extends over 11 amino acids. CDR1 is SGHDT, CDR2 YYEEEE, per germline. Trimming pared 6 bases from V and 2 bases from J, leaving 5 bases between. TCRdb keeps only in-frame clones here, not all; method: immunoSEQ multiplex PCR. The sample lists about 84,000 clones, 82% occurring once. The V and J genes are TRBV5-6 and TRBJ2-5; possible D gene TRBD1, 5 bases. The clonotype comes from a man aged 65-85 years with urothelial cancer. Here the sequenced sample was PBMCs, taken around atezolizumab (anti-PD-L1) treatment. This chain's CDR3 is CASKGQETQYF. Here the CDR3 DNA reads TGTGCCAGCAAGGGGCAAGAGACCCAGTACTTC. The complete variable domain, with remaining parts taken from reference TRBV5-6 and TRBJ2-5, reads DAGVTQSPTHLIKTRGQQVTLRCSPKSGHDTVSWYQQALGQGPQFIFQYYEEEERQRGNFPDRFSGHQFPNYSSELNVNALLLGDSALYLCASKGQETQYFGPGTRLLVL.